The entry below describes one T cell receptor (beta chain). Its cognate antigen has yet to be identified. It has no much larger one-base neighbor in the sample; base qualities were not kept. Library method: 5' RACE. Instrument on record: NextSeq 500. The TCR library protocol attached a unique molecular identifier to each TCR cDNA molecule to allow correction of PCR and sequencing errors. Processing in the source paper ran as follows. TCR identification, UMI-based error correction and CDR3 extraction were performed with Decombinator tools. Expanded TCRs were defined as those above a frequency of 2 per 1,000, corresponding to the top 1% of the tumor frequency distribution. Renyi diversity was computed with the R vegan package after each repertoire had been subsampled 100 times to 5,000 TCRs. CDR3 similarity networks were built from amino acid triplet string-kernel similarity, connecting CDR3s with pairwise similarity above 0.82. TCRdb trimmed public reads at Q25 via fastp, called clones via MiXCR and kept in-frame beta chains. One record per CDR3 amino acid sequence lists the most common genes and DNA. The V and J calls were not made by the authors but by TCRdb's processing. This sample is represented by 35,000 to 50,000 distinct CDR3 sequences; 20% to 25% of them were singletons. The ten largest clones represent less than 9.5% of the sample.

Sample time point, as interpreted from the label and publication: blood at routine non-recurrence follow-up after resection. For TCR sequencing, whole RNA was extracted from tumor and nontumor lung tissue, or from cryopreserved PBMC samples, and no cell sorting was done. A patient was chosen for TCR sequencing only when enough RNA was available from at least two tumor regions. This entry is derived from a study of spatial heterogeneity in lung cancer (dated by TCRdb to 2018 to 2020). The study in broad terms: Samples were obtained from fewer than 80 patients with early-stage, untreated non-small cell lung cancer from the lung TRACERx cohort. Follow-up PBMC samples were sequenced whenever available, and the median time to follow-up was roughly two years after resection. More beta-chain than alpha-chain transcripts were consistently detected, likely reflecting higher beta-chain transcript abundance. In the raw uncorrected reads, each unique combination of TCR and UMI appeared more than ten times on average. In non-small cell lung cancer, the study made a quantitative comparison of TCR alpha and beta repertoires among multiple tumor regions, matched nontumor lung and blood. Nonsynonymous mutation counts, determined by whole-exome sequencing of tumor tissue, were related to features of the TCR repertoire. At surgery, both alpha and beta chains were TCR-sequenced in about 200 tumor regions, fewer than 85 matched nontumor lung samples and 56 PBMC samples. Overall results and qualifications from the work: Ubiquitous expanded tumor TCRs were detected in blood more often at tumor resection than at routine follow-up. Only roughly 14 patients were included in comparisons of baseline and follow-up blood repertoires. Additional single-cell paired TCR alpha and beta sequencing was considered necessary to confirm, at a functional level, the hypothesis that regional TCRs recognize regional mutations.

For CDR1 and CDR2, the germline V gene lists KGHSH and LQKENI. At the junction V is shortened by 4 bases and J by 0 bases, with 7 bases in between. Reading from cysteine to phenylalanine, the CDR3 counts 14 amino acids. The DNA shown is the 42-base CDR3, in frame from base 1. Here the chain combines TRBV18 and TRBJ1-5; the D segment cannot be called with confidence. The sequence derives from a female donor with early-stage non-small cell lung cancer. Sequencing used PBMCs, obtained at follow-up. Here the CDR3 is given as CASSQSYSNQPQHF. The DNA reads as follows: TGTGCCAGCTCACAGTCTTATAGCAATCAGCCCCAGCATTTT.